Reported below is one T cell receptor beta chain. Its specificity is not known. The sample belongs to a study of lymphopenia after photon versus proton radiotherapy. General study findings and limits: Relative stability marked proton patients; photon patients lost diversity and naive cells. A bigger post-nadir fall in TCR diversity correlated inversely with survival time in deceased patients. After the lymphocyte nadir, photon-treated repertoires showed oligoclonal expansion, especially of CD8+ Temra cells.

Here immunoSEQ multiplex PCR was the method, and the copy in TCRdb shows in-frame clones only, minus some. The sample has around 160,000 clones; approximately 90% are singletons. Germline trimming cut 6 bases from V and 3 bases from J; bases unmatched to any gene: 0. Germline V gene sequence: CDR1 MDHEN, CDR2 SYDVKM. This CDR3 is 13 amino acids long. The chain employs TRBV28 and TRBJ1-4, with 8 bases aligning to TRBD1. This clonotype was obtained from a man aged 50 or older with gastric cancer. The sample was peripheral blood, taken from a patient treated with photon-based radiotherapy. This chain's CDR3 is CASRDRANEKLFF. The CDR3 bases are TGTGCCAGCAGGGACAGGGCTAATGAAAAACTGTTTTTT.